The 21 T cell receptor beta chains listed next were all sequenced from one sample in a study of T-cell memory formation after mild COVID-19. TCRdb processed the 5' RACE reads anew with MiXCR; each CDR3 protein has one entry. The sample comprises a few hundred thousand distinct CDR3 sequences, about a fifth of which are singletons, and approximately 8.4% rests with the top ten. Sequences were obtained from PBMCs or a T cell subset sorted from them (not recorded which). These receptors originate from an adult woman who had mild COVID-19 (a few samples of this study predate the infection). Cell type and time point are not known.

V usage is TRBV30 and J usage is TRBJ1-2; D unclear. Germline V gene data show CDR1 as GTSNPN and CDR2 as SVGIG (reference sequence). There are 13 residues in the CDR3. V lost 4 bases, J lost 5 bases, and 14 bases lay in between. CDR3 sequence: CAWTLPPGYGYTF. As DNA, the CDR3 is TGTGCCTGGACCCTCCCTCCGGGGTATGGCTACACCTTC. Using reference TRBV30 and TRBJ1-2 for the parts outside the CDR3, the full variable domain is SQTIHQWPATLVQPVGSPLSLECTVEGTSNPNLYWYRQAAGRGLQLLFYSVGIGQISSEVPQNLSASRPQDRQFILSSKKLLLSDSGFYLCAWTLPPGYGYTFGSGTRLTVV.

This chain joins TRBV4-2 and TRBJ1-4; D is perhaps TRBD1 (5 bases). The CDR3 length is 16 residues. Germline V gene lookup returns CDR1 LGHNA and CDR2 YNFKEQ. V lost 4 bases and J lost 4, with 16 bases in between. The CDR3 DNA reads as TGTGCCAGCAGCCCAGCCGGGGGTCGGCGTAATGAAAAACTGTTTTTT. Residues: CASSPAGGRRNEKLFF.

The rearrangement links TRBV27 to TRBJ1-2, with TRBD1 as a possible D gene (5 bases). The germline V and J ends were trimmed by 0 bases and 4 bases, with 15 bases remaining between them. The germline CDR1 and CDR2 sequences are MNHEY and SMNVEV (reference sequence). The CDR3 has 16 residues. The CDR3, as DNA: TGTGCCAGCAGTTTATCGGGGCCAGACCCTCGCTATGGCTACACCTTC. It yields the protein CASSLSGPDPRYGYTF.

The V gene is TRBV12-3 or TRBV12-4, the J gene TRBJ2-7; D unclear. This CDR3 has 11 amino acids. Trimming removed 8 bases at V and 2 bases at J, with 7 bases between. The CDR3 coding sequence is TGTGCCAGCCTCGACCCCTACGAGCAGTACTTC. Translating gives CASLDPYEQYF.

The V and J genes are TRBV30 and TRBJ2-3; D is unresolved. Trimming pared 5 bases from V and 3 bases from J, leaving 9 bases between. The CDR3 totals 12 residues. Germline V gene data show CDR1 as GTSNPN and CDR2 as SVGIG (reference sequence). The CDR3 spells CAWGPGTDTQYF. CDR3 coding DNA: TGTGCCTGGGGCCCCGGGACAGATACGCAGTATTTT.

The chain joins TRBV7-6 to TRBJ1-6; weak D call: TRBD1 (5 bases). CDR1 and CDR2 (germline): SGHVS, FNYEAQ. Trimming took off 5 bases at V and 0 bases at J, with 11 bases between the two ends. This CDR3 is 16 amino acids long. The CDR3 DNA reads as TGTGCCAGCAGCCCCCGACAGAGCTCCTATAATTCACCCCTCCACTTT. Amino acids: CASSPRQSSYNSPLHF.

This clonotype was counted a few times. V usage is TRBV12-3 or TRBV12-4 and J usage is TRBJ2-7; D is perhaps TRBD2 (6 bases). V lost 2 bases to trimming and J lost 5 bases, with 13 bases between them. The CDR3 is 14 residues long. The CDR3 nucleotides read TGTGCCAGCAGTTTATCCGGGGGTTCCCACGAGCAGTACTTC. It yields the protein CASSLSGGSHEQYF.

This clonotype was seen a handful of times. This chain joins TRBV12-3 or TRBV12-4 and TRBJ2-5; unclear D gene. The CDR3 spans 13 residues. The germline V and J ends were trimmed by 8 bases and 8 bases, with 18 bases remaining between them. The CDR3 sequence is CASGTDTSGTQYF. CDR3 coding DNA: TGTGCCAGCGGAACTGACACCTCGGGTACCCAGTACTTC.

This clonotype was detected only a few times. The gene calls are TRBV13 and TRBJ1-6; D is possibly TRBD1 (6 bases). The CDR3 consists of 16 residues. CDR1 and CDR2 (germline): PRHDT, FYEKMQ (reference sequence). V lost 0 bases and J lost 6, with 12 bases in between. The CDR3 sequence: CASSLGLADSNSPLHF. Written as DNA, the CDR3 is TGTGCCAGCAGCTTAGGCCTTGCGGACAGTAATTCACCCCTCCACTTT.

This clonotype was seen a handful of times. The chain is built from TRBV24-1 and TRBJ2-1; TRBD2 aligns across 10 bases. Germline CDR1 is KGHDR and CDR2 is SFDVKD. Trimming removed 4 bases from V and 8 bases from J; junction bases left unmatched: 7. This CDR3 contains 15 residues. CDR3 residues: CATSESGRARYEQFF. The CDR3 DNA follows: TGTGCCACCAGTGAAAGCGGGAGGGCCCGGTATGAGCAGTTCTTC.

Here the CDR3 DNA reads TGCAGTGCTAGTCTCAGGACAGGGAGTTATGAAAAACTGTTTTTT. Its translation is CSASLRTGSYEKLFF. The chain combines TRBV20-1 with TRBJ1-4; TRBD1 aligns across 8 bases. CDR1 is DFQATT and CDR2 is SNEGSKA in the germline V gene (reference sequence). The V gene end was trimmed by 3 bases and the J gene end by 6 bases; junction bases not matched to a gene: 9. This CDR3 spans 15 amino acids.

The V call is TRBV5-1, the J call TRBJ1-2; D not resolved. Germline V gene data show CDR1 as SGHRS and CDR2 as YFSETQ. The V and J ends lost 0 bases and 7 bases respectively, with 7 bases between them. This CDR3 has 12 amino acids. The CDR3 DNA is TGCGCCAGCAGCTTGGAAGGGTTTGGCTACACCTTC. Encoded protein: CASSLEGFGYTF.

This clonotype was counted only a few times. The gene calls are TRBV19 and TRBJ2-5; 7 bases are a match to TRBD2. The CDR3 extends over 14 amino acids. Germline CDR1 reads LNHDA; CDR2 reads SQIVND (reference sequence). V shed 0 bases, J shed 4 bases, and the junction held 2 bases outside the gene matches. The CDR3: CASSIEAGVETQYF. For the CDR3, the DNA is TGTGCCAGTAGTATAGAGGCGGGAGTAGAGACCCAGTACTTC.

This sequence joins TRBV10-3 and TRBJ1-1, with D possibly matching TRBD1 (6 bases). Looked up from germline, CDR1 is ENHRY and CDR2 is SYGVKD. V gave up 6 bases and J gave up 0 bases, with 11 bases separating them. The CDR3 is 14 residues long. The CDR3 is CAISSGQLNTEAFF. CDR3 in DNA: TGTGCCATCAGCTCCGGACAGCTGAACACTGAAGCTTTCTTT.

The chain has TRBV25-1 and TRBJ2-7; D is possibly TRBD2 (6 bases). Germline V CDR1 and CDR2: MGHDK, SYGVNS. V gave up 4 bases and J gave up 2 bases, with 15 bases separating them. CDR3 length equals 15 residues. The CDR3 reads CASSASLEGTYEQYF. In DNA form, the CDR3 reads TGTGCCAGCAGTGCAAGCCTGGAGGGGACCTACGAGCAGTACTTC.

The V and J genes are TRBV29-1 and TRBJ2-3, with TRBD2 matching over 9 bases. V shed 4 bases, J shed 1 base, and the junction held 6 bases outside the gene matches. From germline, CDR1 is SQVTM and CDR2 ANQGSEA. This CDR3 contains 15 residues. Here the CDR3 DNA reads TGCAGCGTTGGCGGGCCTAGCGGGGGCACAGATACGCAGTATTTT. This gives the protein CSVGGPSGGTDTQYF.

This sequence joins TRBV5-5 and TRBJ2-3; TRBD2 is a possible D gene (7 bases). In germline, CDR1 is SGHKS, CDR2 YYEKEE (reference sequence). V lost 7 bases, J lost 2 bases, and 20 bases lay in between. The CDR3 runs to 16 residues. Here the CDR3 DNA reads TGTGCCAGCGGATATGAGGGCGGGGGCCCCACAGATACGCAGTATTTT. It yields the protein CASGYEGGGPTDTQYF.

This clonotype came up many times. The CDR3 DNA follows: TGTGCCAGCAGCCGCCGGACTAGCGGGAGGGCCTTTCCCGAGCAGTACTTC. This gives the protein CASSRRTSGRAFPEQYF. The V gene is TRBV3-1, the J gene TRBJ2-7; 15 positions agree with TRBD2. This CDR3 has 17 amino acids. Germline CDR1 reads LGHDT; CDR2 reads YNNKEL (reference sequence). J gave up 6 bases and V 4 bases, and 10 bases lay outside the gene matches.

This clonotype was seen more than once but under ten times. V usage is TRBV30 and J usage is TRBJ2-5; tentatively, D is TRBD2 (5 bases). V was clipped by 0 bases and J by 2 bases, with 13 bases between them. CDR3 length: 15 amino acids. Germline CDR1 is GTSNPN and CDR2 is SVGIG (reference sequence). In DNA, the CDR3 is TGTGCCTGGAGTGTATTGGGTGGAGGACAAGAGACCCAGTACTTC. Translated, it gives CAWSVLGGGQETQYF.

This clonotype was detected a few times. The chain links TRBV6-5 to TRBJ1-1; the match to TRBD1 covers 8 bases. CDR3 size: 16 residues. CDR1 is MNHEY and CDR2 is SVGAGI in the germline V gene. V dropped 4 bases and J dropped 1; count of bases not matched to a gene: 8. CDR3 sequence reads: CASSSKRTGRNTEAFF. In DNA form, the CDR3 reads TGTGCCAGCAGTTCCAAGAGGACAGGGAGGAACACTGAAGCTTTCTTT.

The CDR3 DNA reads TGTGCCAGCAGCCGGTCGGGACTAGCGCAGGGGGATACGCAGTATTTT. It specifies CASSRSGLAQGDTQYF. This chain links TRBV4-2 with TRBJ2-3; TRBD2 matches at 10 bases. The CDR3 is 16 amino acids. Germline CDR1 and CDR2: LGHNA and YNFKEQ. Losses at the gene ends were 4 bases for V and 6 bases for J; bases not matched to a gene: 10.